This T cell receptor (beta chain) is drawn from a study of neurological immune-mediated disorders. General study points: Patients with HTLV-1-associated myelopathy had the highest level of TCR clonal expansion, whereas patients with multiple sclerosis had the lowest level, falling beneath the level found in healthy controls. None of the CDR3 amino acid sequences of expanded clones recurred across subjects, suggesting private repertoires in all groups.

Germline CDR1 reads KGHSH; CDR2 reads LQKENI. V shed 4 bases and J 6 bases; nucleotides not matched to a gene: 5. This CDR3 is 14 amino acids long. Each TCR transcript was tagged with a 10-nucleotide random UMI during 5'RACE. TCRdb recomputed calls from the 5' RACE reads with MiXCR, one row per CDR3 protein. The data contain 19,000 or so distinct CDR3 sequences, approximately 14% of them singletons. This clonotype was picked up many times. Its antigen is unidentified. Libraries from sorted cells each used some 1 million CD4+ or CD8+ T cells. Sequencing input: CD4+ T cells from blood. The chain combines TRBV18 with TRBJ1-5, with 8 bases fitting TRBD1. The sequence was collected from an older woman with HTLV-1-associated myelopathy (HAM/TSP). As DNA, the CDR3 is TGTGCCAGCTCACAGACAGGGGCCCTTCAGCCCCAGCATTTT. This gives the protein CASSQTGALQPQHF.